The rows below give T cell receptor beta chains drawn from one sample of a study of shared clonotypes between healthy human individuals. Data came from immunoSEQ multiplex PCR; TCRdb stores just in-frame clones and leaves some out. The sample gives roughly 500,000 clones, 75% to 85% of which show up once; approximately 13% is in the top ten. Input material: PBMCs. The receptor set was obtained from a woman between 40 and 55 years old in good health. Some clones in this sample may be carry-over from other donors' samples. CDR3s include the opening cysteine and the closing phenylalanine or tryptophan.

CASGRGRITYEQYF | TRBJ2-7 | TRBV7-2
CASRQNLYEQYF | TRBJ2-7 | TRBV10-2
CASMDDRGELFF | TRBJ2-2 | TRBV28
CASSLLAGNEQYF | TRBJ2-7 | TRBV13
CASRGQGGTEAFF | TRBJ1-1 | TRBV25-1
CASSPLTVVRGNQPQHF | TRBJ1-5 | TRBV18
CASSVGSGYEAFF | TRBJ1-1 | TRBV9
CASSRTSGGSYEQYF | TRBJ2-7 | TRBV2
CASSLQMMDITEAFF | TRBJ1-1 | TRBV18
CASSFSWTGQIYEQYF | TRBJ2-7 | TRBV27
CASSLGVGGTYGYTF | TRBJ1-2 | TRBV5-4
CATKPGHLSNQPQHF | TRBJ1-5 | TRBV15
CASSPAGTSVYNEQFF | TRBJ2-1 | TRBV28
CASSQRQAGGTEAFF | TRBJ1-1 | TRBV27
CASSYSRTYGYTF | TRBJ1-2 | TRBV6-5
CASSDPRQPQHF | TRBJ1-5 | TRBV10-2
CASSQDWTNYGYTF | TRBJ1-2 | TRBV4-3
CASSLVENTQYF | TRBJ2-3 | TRBV11-2
CASSHIRTSGRTSTDTQYF | TRBJ2-3 | TRBV5-8
CAWRGQGNYEQYF | TRBJ2-7 | TRBV30
CASTPKVTSGSYEQYF | TRBJ2-7 | TRBV11-3
CSVAGQGSQPQHF | TRBJ1-5 | TRBV29-1
CASTYSGSLPGYTIYF | TRBJ1-3 | TRBV6-5
CASSQAGQGLKSETQYF | TRBJ2-5 | TRBV4-1
CAWSETEAFF | TRBJ1-1 | TRBV30
CASSLSRLAPNEQFF | TRBJ2-1 | TRBV7-9
CSVDRMMNTEAFF | TRBJ1-1 | TRBV29-1
CASTPDPGFSYEQYF | TRBJ2-7 | TRBV11-2
CASSLRGLYYEQHF | TRBJ2-7 | TRBV7-8
CASSPRRQGLDTGELFF | TRBJ2-2 | TRBV9
CASSPESQFYEKLFF | TRBJ1-4 | TRBV18
CASAAPRTSGTDTQYF | TRBJ2-3 | TRBV27
CASSHPLTGQETQYF | TRBJ2-5 | TRBV5-6
CASSIGGGFTDTQYF | TRBJ2-3 | TRBV19
CATGERTNTGELFF | TRBJ2-2 | TRBV6-1
CASSLYSGLGSYGYTF | TRBJ1-2 | TRBV27
CASSPSEQAGNQPQHF | TRBJ1-5 | TRBV9
CASSFRTAEAFF | TRBJ1-1 | TRBV11-2
CASSGILAGAYEQYF | TRBJ2-7 | TRBV2
CASSEVAQTNQPQHF | TRBJ1-5 | TRBV2
CASSLTGGELFF | TRBJ2-2 | TRBV5-5
CASSTHRGGSYEQYF | TRBJ2-7 | TRBV28